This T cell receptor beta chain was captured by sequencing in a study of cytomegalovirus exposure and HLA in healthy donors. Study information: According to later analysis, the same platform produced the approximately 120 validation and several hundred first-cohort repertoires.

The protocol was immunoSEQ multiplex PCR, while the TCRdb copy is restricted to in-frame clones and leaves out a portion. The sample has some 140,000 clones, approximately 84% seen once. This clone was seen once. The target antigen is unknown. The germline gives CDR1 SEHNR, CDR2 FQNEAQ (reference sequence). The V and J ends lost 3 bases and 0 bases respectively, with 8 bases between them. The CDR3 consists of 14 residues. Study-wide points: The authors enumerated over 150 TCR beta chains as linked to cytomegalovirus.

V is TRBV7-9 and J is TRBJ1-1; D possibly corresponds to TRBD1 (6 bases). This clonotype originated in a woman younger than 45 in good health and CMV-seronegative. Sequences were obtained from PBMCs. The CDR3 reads CASSLDRMNTEAFF. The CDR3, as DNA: TGTGCCAGCAGCTTGGACAGAATGAACACTGAAGCTTTCTTT.